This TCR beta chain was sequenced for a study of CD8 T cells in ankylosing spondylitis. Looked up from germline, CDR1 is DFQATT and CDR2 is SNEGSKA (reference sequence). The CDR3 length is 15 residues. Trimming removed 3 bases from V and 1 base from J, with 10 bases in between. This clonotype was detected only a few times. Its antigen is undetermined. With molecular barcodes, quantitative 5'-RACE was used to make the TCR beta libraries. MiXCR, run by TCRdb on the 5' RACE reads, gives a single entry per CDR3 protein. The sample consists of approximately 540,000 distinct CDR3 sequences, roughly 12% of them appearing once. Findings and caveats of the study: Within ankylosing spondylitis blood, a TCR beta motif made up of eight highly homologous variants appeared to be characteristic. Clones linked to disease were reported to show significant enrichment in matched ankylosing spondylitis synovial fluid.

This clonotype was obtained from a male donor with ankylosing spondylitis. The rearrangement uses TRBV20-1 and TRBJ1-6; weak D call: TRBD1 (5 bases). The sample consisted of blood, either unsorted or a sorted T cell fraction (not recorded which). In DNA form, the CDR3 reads TGCAGTGCTAGTCCCAGGGTGTCCTATAATTCACCCCTCCACTTT. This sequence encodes CSASPRVSYNSPLHF.